The TCR beta chain described here comes from a study of shared T cell receptors in the human thymus (dated by TCRdb to the early 2020s). Regarding the complete study: The study examined how self-reactive, shared T-cell receptor alpha chains are generated in the human thymus.

Only one count was recorded for this clone. Its antigen is currently not known. Within one base of it there is no much larger clone, and no base qualities were kept. Measured from the cysteine to the phenylalanine, the CDR3 is 15 residues long. Only the CDR3 DNA is retained, 45 bases long and in frame from the first base. CDR1 and CDR2 are read off the germline V gene (reference sequence) as WNHNN and SYGVQD. V loses 0 bases at its end and J loses 11 bases; junction bases beyond the gene matches: 12. Library preparation used the immunoSEQ multiplex PCR assay. TCRdb obtained this table from immuneACCESS and retained in-frame rearrangements with V and J assigned. These tables miss some clones; where compared with another copy, unresolved V genes account for less than half of the shortfall, and the remainder is unexplained. This sample lists 500,000 to 550,000 clones; about 84% were detected once. The ten largest clones take up roughly 0.013% of the sample.

The same sample was also studied in work on human thymus T cells. As noted in the second study: The donors were immunologically healthy infants in Finland who had open corrective cardiac surgery for congenital heart defects. The thymus tissue came from surgical resects taken out during corrective cardiac surgery. V and J gene segment usage appeared biased in both thymic and peripheral blood repertoires. Highly overlapping thymic TCR repertoires among unrelated individuals were reported in the related research. The study used 7 to 9 infant thymus samples plus four related peripheral blood samples to characterize TCR alpha and beta repertoires. Donor ages ranged from about 7 to 250 days, and the cohort comprised six or seven male and a couple of female infants. Thymocytes were freed from the tissue by mechanical means and kept at -70 degrees C as pellets of about 9-30 million cells. Genomic DNA was extracted from frozen cell pellets with a QIAsymphony instrument. The immunoSEQ multiplex PCR assay was used to amplify the TCRB and TCRAD loci from a standardized amount of quality-controlled genomic DNA. Amplicons spanned the V(D)J region at a length sufficient to cover the CDR3 and identify V and J genes. Amplicon sequencing was performed on an Illumina platform through the commercial immunoSEQ service. Primer bias and sequencing errors were corrected as previously described, and TCRAD and TCRB were defined on the basis of the IMGT database. The repertoires were analysed using immunoSEQ Analyzer 3.0 and VDJTools for basic statistics, V/J segment usage, diversity estimates, rarefaction and pairwise overlap. Diversity was estimated with Chao1, ChaoE, Efron-Thisted, Shannon and inverse Simpson indices, and also on datasets down-sampled to the smallest sample. Repertoire overlap was determined by strict matching of CDR3 nucleotide sequence, V gene and J gene, and Jaccard-based multidimensional scaling clustering was applied. On average, thymus samples gave 800,000 or so unique TCRB clonotypes, whereas blood samples gave about 92,000.

The V and J segments used are TRBV10-1 and TRBJ2-5; 7 junctional bases match TRBD2. This clonotype was obtained from a boy younger than two with a congenital heart defect. Donor details come from another sample of the same person, matched by shared clones. Sequencing was carried out using thymocytes. The DNA reads TGCGCCAGCAGTGAGTCGAGTGGGAGGGCCGGGGGGCAGTACTTC. This sequence encodes CASSESSGRAGGQYF.